The 9 T cell receptor beta chains presented below share a single source sample, sequenced in a study of T cell responses to AZD1222 COVID-19 vaccine listed by TCRdb under 2021. Receptors were amplified or captured by the immunoSEQ multiplex PCR assay. TCRdb stores this immuneACCESS table with in-frame sequences only. Part of the clones is absent; in the studies checked, under half of the shortfall reflects unresolved V genes, and no reason is known for the rest. The sample yields about 150,000 clones; 80% to 90% were counted once. The ten largest clones capture approximately 8% of the sample. Reading the label with the study, this specimen's time point is: baseline before first vaccination. The sample consisted of peripheral blood, taken on day 0 of AZD1222 vaccination. The source is an adult in good health.

This chain connects TRBV5-1 to TRBJ2-3; D is perhaps TRBD1 (5 bases). The germline V gene encodes CDR1 SGHRS and CDR2 YFSETQ. V was shortened by 4 bases and J by 3 bases, with 9 bases between the two germline ends. CDR3 size: 13 residues. CDR3 nucleotide sequence: TGCGCCAGCAGCGGGGCAGGGACAGATACGCAGTATTTT. Translating gives CASSGAGTDTQYF.

J is TRBJ2-3 and V is TRBV3-1 (or the pseudogene TRBV3-2); TRBD2 matches 9 bases. The CDR3 has 17 residues. Unmatched junction bases numbered 14, after V lost 4 bases and J lost 6 bases. Germline CDR1 reads LGHDT; CDR2 reads YNNKEL (reference sequence). The CDR3 DNA sequence: TGTGCCAGCAGCCCACTGGCGGGAGGGGCCGGCGGGGATACGCAGTATTTT. It codes for CASSPLAGGAGGDTQYF.

This sequence joins TRBV7-2 and TRBJ2-1; 8 bases are shared with TRBD2. V was clipped by 5 bases and J by 10 bases; unmatched bases: 19. CDR1 is SGHTA, CDR2 FQGNSA, per germline. The CDR3 sequence is 17 residues long. The CDR3 DNA reads TGTGCCAGCAGCCTCAAGGGACGCGGGGGGCCCACGGGCGAGCAGTTCTTC. It specifies CASSLKGRGGPTGEQFF.

The chain carries TRBV9 and TRBJ2-7; D not certain. The CDR3 has 16 residues. The ends were cut back, 0 bases at V and 2 bases at J, with 15 bases in the middle. Germline-derived CDR1 and CDR2 are SGDLS and YYNGEE. The CDR3 here is CASSVALFGQTYEQYF. The CDR3 region has the DNA TGTGCCAGCAGCGTAGCCCTCTTCGGGCAGACCTACGAGCAGTACTTC. Combining the CDR3 with reference TRBV9 and TRBJ2-7 gives the whole variable domain DSGVTQTPKHLITATGQRVTLRCSPRSGDLSVYWYQQSLDQGLQFLIQYYNGEERAKGNILERFSAQQFPDLHSELNLSSLELGDSALYFCASSVALFGQTYEQYFGPGTRLTVT.

This chain joins TRBV12-5 and TRBJ2-3; the match to TRBD2 covers 8 bases. This CDR3 comprises 14 residues. J lost 4 bases, V lost 4 bases, and 4 bases had no gene match. The V gene's germline CDR1 is LGHNT and CDR2 FRNRAP. The CDR3 DNA reads TGTGCTAGTGGTTATGCGGGAGGCGCAGATACGCAGTATTTT. This gives the protein CASGYAGGADTQYF.

This clone has more than one count but fewer than ten. This chain joins TRBV6-2 or TRBV6-3 and TRBJ2-7, with 8 bases identical to TRBD1. Germline CDR1 is MNHEY and CDR2 is SVGEGT. Germline trimming cut 3 bases from V and 5 bases from J; bases unmatched to any gene: 6. The CDR3 covers 14 residues. DNA of the CDR3: TGTGCCAGCAGTTATCCGGGACAGGTCGACGAGCAGTACTTC. Translation: CASSYPGQVDEQYF.

The chain has TRBV2 and TRBJ1-1; tentatively, D is TRBD1 (5 bases). The CDR3 runs to 14 residues. Trimming removed 6 bases at V and 5 bases at J, with 16 bases between. From germline, CDR1 is SNHLY and CDR2 FYNNEI. The CDR3 region is CASRPGTGATEAFF. CDR3 bases: TGTGCCAGCAGGCCCGGGACGGGAGCTACTGAAGCTTTCTTT. The full variable domain, completed using reference TRBV2 and TRBJ1-1, is EPEVTQTPSHQVTQMGQEVILRCVPISNHLYFYWYRQILGQKVEFLVSFYNNEISEKSEIFDDQFSVERPDGSNFTLKIRSTKLEDSAMYFCASRPGTGATEAFFGQGTRLTVV.

This chain joins TRBV5-1 and TRBJ2-5, with D perhaps matching TRBD1 or TRBD2 (5 bases each). The CDR3 sequence is 13 residues long. The germline V gene encodes CDR1 SGHRS and CDR2 YFSETQ. V was clipped by 4 bases and J by 0 bases, with 7 bases between them. The DNA for the CDR3 is TGCGCCAGCAGCCTGGGGGACCAAGAGACCCAGTACTTC. Amino acids: CASSLGDQETQYF.

This chain links TRBV18 with TRBJ2-1; 8 nucleotides align to TRBD2. Germline V gene lookup returns CDR1 KGHSH and CDR2 LQKENI. The CDR3 runs 16 residues. Unmatched junction bases numbered 5, after V lost 1 base and J lost 3 bases. This chain's CDR3 is CASSPLSSGFYNEQFF. In nucleotides, the CDR3 is TGTGCCAGCTCACCACTTTCTAGCGGGTTCTACAATGAGCAGTTCTTC.